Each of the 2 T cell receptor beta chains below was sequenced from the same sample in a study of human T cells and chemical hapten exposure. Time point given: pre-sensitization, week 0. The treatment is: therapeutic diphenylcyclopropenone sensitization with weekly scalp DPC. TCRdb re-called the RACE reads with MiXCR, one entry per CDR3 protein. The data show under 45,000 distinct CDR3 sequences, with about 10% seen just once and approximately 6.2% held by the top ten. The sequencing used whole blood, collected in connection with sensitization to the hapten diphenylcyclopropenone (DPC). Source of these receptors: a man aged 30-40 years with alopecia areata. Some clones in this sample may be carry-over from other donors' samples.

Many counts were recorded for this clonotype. CDR3: CASSLRVKNEQFF. CDR3 bases: TGTGCCAGCAGCTTGAGGGTAAAGAATGAGCAGTTCTTC. V and J are TRBV7-6 and TRBJ2-1; the D gene is possibly TRBD2 (5 bases). Trimming took 3 bases from V and 7 from J, leaving 10 bases between them. The CDR3 is 13 residues long. The germline gives CDR1 SGHVS, CDR2 FNYEAQ.

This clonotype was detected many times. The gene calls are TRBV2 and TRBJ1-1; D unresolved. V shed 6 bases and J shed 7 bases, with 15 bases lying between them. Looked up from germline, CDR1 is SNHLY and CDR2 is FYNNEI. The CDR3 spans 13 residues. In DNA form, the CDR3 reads TGTGCCAGCAGGACGGGAGAGGGCGGTGAAGCTTTCTTT. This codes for CASRTGEGGEAFF.